The text below deals with one T cell receptor beta chain. The antigen is unknown. The CDR3 extends over 14 amino acids. V lost 4 bases to trimming and J lost 6 bases, with 16 bases between them. Germline loops: CDR1 SGHRS, CDR2 YFSETQ. This sample is part of a study of cytomegalovirus exposure and HLA in healthy donors. Primers for the PCR totalled 60 Vbeta and 13 Jbeta. Authors' analysis steps: Later, an analysis found around 80 million unique TCR beta chains, and around 12 million of these were shared. Assay used: immunoSEQ multiplex PCR; TCRdb lists only in-frame clones, some missing. V and J calls and clone size follow that table, whereas D and trimming were derived from the DNA. Here the sample spans a few hundred thousand clones, 65% to 80% being singletons. Study-wide results and caveats: It was taken for granted in presence/absence analyses that sequencing depth across donors was roughly uniform. TRBV6-2, TRBV6-3 and some other V segments were unresolvable in 87-base-pair reads. Later analysis demonstrated an association between a missense DCLRE1C variant and TCR beta V- and J-gene trimming.

This receptor was identified in a man aged 40-49 years in good health and CMV-seronegative. The specimen was PBMCs. The chain joins TRBV5-1 to TRBJ1-2; D is unclear. The CDR3, as DNA: TGCGCCAGCAGCCCGGGATCGGGGTCCCATGGCTACACCTTC. Its translation is CASSPGSGSHGYTF.